Each of the 8 T cell receptor beta chains below was sequenced from the same sample in a study of blood T cell repertoires in COVID-19. Using immunoSEQ multiplex PCR, the repertoire was profiled, and TCRdb retains in-frame clones only, with some absent. The sample has 150,000 to 200,000 clones, approximately 91% seen once; the top ten hold 6.7%. What was sequenced was peripheral blood. The source is a man between 35 and 55 years old with acute or convalescent COVID-19.

This rearrangement joins TRBV5-8 to TRBJ1-2; 8 positions agree with TRBD1. The CDR3 covers 17 residues. Germline-derived CDR1 and CDR2 are SGHTS and YDEGEE. The J segment lost 7 bases and the V segment lost 1 base, leaving 15 bases of the junction unmatched. The DNA of the CDR3 is TGTGCCAGCAGCTTGTTGACGCTCTTGACAGGGGATGGTGGCTACACCTTC. It specifies CASSLLTLLTGDGGYTF.

This clone was counted between two and nine times. V and J are TRBV24-1 and TRBJ1-1; TRBD1 might be the D (5 bases). Per the germline V gene, CDR1 is KGHDR and CDR2 is SFDVKD. Trimming removed 3 bases at V and 8 bases at J, with 12 bases between. The CDR3 has 13 amino acids. DNA of the CDR3: TGTGCCACCAGTGATGGGACTGTTACCGAAGCTTTCTTT. Amino acids: CATSDGTVTEAFF.

The CDR3 reads CASSLGNNSPLHF. The CDR3 coding sequence is TGTGCCAGCAGCTTGGGTAATAATTCACCCCTCCACTTT. The chain is built from TRBV5-8 and TRBJ1-6; no firm D call. Germline-derived CDR1 and CDR2 are SGHTS and YDEGEE. CDR3 length equals 13 residues. Trimming took 0 bases from V and 5 from J, leaving 3 bases between them.

This sequence joins TRBV14 and TRBJ2-3; 7 bases match TRBD2. CDR3 length: 17 residues. Trimming removed 0 bases from V and 4 bases from J; junction bases left unmatched: 10. Germline-derived CDR1 and CDR2 are SGHDN and FVKESK. The CDR3 loop reads CASSQERGGGVSDTQYF. The CDR3 DNA reads TGTGCCAGCAGCCAAGAGCGAGGCGGGGGAGTGTCAGATACGCAGTATTTT. The full variable domain, in which reference TRBV14 and TRBJ2-3 provide the parts outside the CDR3, is EAGVTQFPSHSVIEKGQTVTLRCDPISGHDNLYWYRRVMGKEIKFLLHFVKESKQDESGMPNNRFLAERTGGTYSTLKVQPAELEDSGVYFCASSQERGGGVSDTQYFGPGTRLTVL.

This chain uses TRBV24-1 with TRBJ2-7; 10 bases map to TRBD1. The V and J ends lost 2 bases and 7 bases, in that order; junction bases with no gene match: 7. The CDR3 spans 15 residues. CDR1 and CDR2 (germline): KGHDR, SFDVKD. CDR3 protein: CATSDSGTGAIEQYF. Written as DNA, the CDR3 is TGTGCCACCAGTGATTCCGGGACAGGGGCCATTGAGCAGTACTTC.

The CDR3 loop reads CASSLGRQGRLYGYTF. Written as DNA, the CDR3 is TGCGCCAGCAGCTTGGGACGACAGGGGCGACTCTATGGCTACACCTTC. V gene TRBV5-1 combines with J gene TRBJ1-2, with 8 bases lining up with TRBD1. Trimming cost V 0 bases and J 4 bases; bases outside gene matches: 8. This CDR3 has 16 residues. CDR1 and CDR2 (germline): SGHRS, YFSETQ.

The chain is built from TRBV5-8 and TRBJ1-4; 10 bases align to TRBD1. The length of the CDR3 is 15 residues. The V gene's germline CDR1 is SGHTS and CDR2 YDEGEE. Unmatched junction bases numbered 5, after V lost 1 base and J lost 8 bases. Written as DNA, the CDR3 is TGTGCCAGCAGCTTGTTCGGGACAGGGGAAGAAAAACTGTTTTTT. It specifies CASSLFGTGEEKLFF.

The sample holds a few counts of this clone. The chain is built from TRBV6-2 or TRBV6-3 and TRBJ1-2; 9 bases map to TRBD1. J was trimmed by 2 bases and V by 0 bases; bases with no gene match: 16. CDR1 MNHEY and CDR2 SVGEGT come from the germline V gene. The CDR3 contains 20 residues. The CDR3 bases are TGTGCCAGCAGTTACTCGGGGACAGGGACCTATCCGGCCAACAACTATGGCTACACCTTC. As protein: CASSYSGTGTYPANNYGYTF.